This T cell receptor (beta chain) comes out of a study of blood T cell repertoires in COVID-19. How the authors handled the data: Estimated nucleated cell counts came from reference gene primer amplification. Assay used: immunoSEQ multiplex PCR; TCRdb lists only in-frame clones, some missing. The V and J calls and clone size come from that table; D and trimming were worked out from the DNA. The sample has 180,000 or so clones; 85% to 90% are singletons. Those enrolled, adults aged 18 to 89 years, came from under 25 US areas. This TCR was recovered from a middle-aged woman with acute COVID-19. The sample was PBMCs or T cells enriched from blood (not recorded which).

The CDR3 region is CASSLLGQGARGANVLTF. DNA of the CDR3: TGCGCCAGCAGCTTGTTAGGGCAGGGGGCCAGGGGGGCCAACGTCCTGACTTTC. The chain couples TRBV5-1 to TRBJ2-6; TRBD1 matches 8 bases. Trimming took 1 base from V and 4 from J; bases not matched to a gene: 10. Germline assignment: CDR1 SGHRS and CDR2 YFSETQ. CDR3 length equals 18 residues.